This TCR beta chain was sequenced for a study of cytomegalovirus exposure and HLA in healthy donors. Study results and limitations: A later analysis reportedly identified an Asian-associated ancestry cluster as carrying fewer N-insertions than the approximately 710-donor mean.

It was with 60 Vbeta and 13 Jbeta primers that the PCR ran. Using immunoSEQ multiplex PCR, the repertoire was profiled, and TCRdb retains in-frame clones only, with some absent. The profile shows about 140,000 clones, approximately 84% of them singletons. Germline trimming cut 2 bases from V and 2 bases from J; bases unmatched to any gene: 3. The CDR3 is 14 amino acids. Germline loops: CDR1 GTSNPN, CDR2 SVGIG (reference sequence). This clone came up once. Antigen: not known. The clonotype comes from a woman aged 60-70 years in good health and CMV-seropositive. The sequenced sample was PBMCs. The chain carries TRBV30 and TRBJ2-7, with 10 bases fitting TRBD1. CDR3 DNA: TGTGCCTGGAGTAGTGGACAGGGGGCCTACGAGCAGTACTTC. Translated: CAWSSGQGAYEQYF.